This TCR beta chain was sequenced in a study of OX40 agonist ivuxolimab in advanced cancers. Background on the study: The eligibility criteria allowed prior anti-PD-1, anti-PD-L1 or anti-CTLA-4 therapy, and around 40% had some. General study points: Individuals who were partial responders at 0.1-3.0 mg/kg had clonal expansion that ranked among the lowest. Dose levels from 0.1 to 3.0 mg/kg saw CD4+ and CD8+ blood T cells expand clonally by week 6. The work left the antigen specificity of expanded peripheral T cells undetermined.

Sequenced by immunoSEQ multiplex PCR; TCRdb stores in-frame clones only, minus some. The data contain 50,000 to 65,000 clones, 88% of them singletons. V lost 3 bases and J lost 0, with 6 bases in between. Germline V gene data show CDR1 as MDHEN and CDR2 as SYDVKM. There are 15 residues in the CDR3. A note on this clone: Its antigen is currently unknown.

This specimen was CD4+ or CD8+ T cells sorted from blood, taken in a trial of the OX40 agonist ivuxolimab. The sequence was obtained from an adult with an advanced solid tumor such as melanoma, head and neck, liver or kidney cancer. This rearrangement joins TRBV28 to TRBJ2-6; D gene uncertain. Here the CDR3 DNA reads TGTGCCAGCAGTTTGAAGAGCTCTGGGGCCAACGTCCTGACTTTC. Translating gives CASSLKSSGANVLTF. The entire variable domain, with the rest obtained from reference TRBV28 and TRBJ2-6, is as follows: DVKVTQSSRYLVKRTGEKVFLECVQDMDHENMFWYRQDPGLGLRLIYFSYDVKMKEKGDIPEGYSVSREKKERFSLILESASTNQTSMYLCASSLKSSGANVLTFGAGSRLTVL.